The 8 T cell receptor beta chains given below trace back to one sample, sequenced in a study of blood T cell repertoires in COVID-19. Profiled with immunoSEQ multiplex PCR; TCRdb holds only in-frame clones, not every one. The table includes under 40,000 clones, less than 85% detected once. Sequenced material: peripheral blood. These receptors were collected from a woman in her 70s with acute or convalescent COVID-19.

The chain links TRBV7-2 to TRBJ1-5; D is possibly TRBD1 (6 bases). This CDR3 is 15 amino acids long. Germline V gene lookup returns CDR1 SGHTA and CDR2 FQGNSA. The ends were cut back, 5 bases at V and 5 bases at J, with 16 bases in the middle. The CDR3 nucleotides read TGTGCCAGCAGCCTAGAGCCAGGACAGTATCAGCCCCAGCATTTT. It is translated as CASSLEPGQYQPQHF.

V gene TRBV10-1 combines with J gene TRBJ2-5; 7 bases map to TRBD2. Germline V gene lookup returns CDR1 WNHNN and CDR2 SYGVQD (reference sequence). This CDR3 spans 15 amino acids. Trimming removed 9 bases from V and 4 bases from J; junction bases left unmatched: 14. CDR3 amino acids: CARGDTGAGRETQYF. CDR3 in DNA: TGCGCCAGGGGGGATACGGGAGCGGGAAGAGAGACCCAGTACTTC.

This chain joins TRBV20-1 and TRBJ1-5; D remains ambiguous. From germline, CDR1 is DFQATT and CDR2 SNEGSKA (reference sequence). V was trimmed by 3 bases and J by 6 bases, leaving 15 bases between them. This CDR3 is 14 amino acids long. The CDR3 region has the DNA TGCAGTGCTAGTCAGTCGGGGTTTGGTCAGCCCCAGCATTTT. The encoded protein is CSASQSGFGQPQHF.

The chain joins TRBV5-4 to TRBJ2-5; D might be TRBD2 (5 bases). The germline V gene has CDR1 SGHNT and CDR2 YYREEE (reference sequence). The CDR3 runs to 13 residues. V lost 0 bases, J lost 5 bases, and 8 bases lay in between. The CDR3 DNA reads TGTGCCAGCAGCTTGGGACTATCGGAGACCCAGTACTTC. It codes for CASSLGLSETQYF. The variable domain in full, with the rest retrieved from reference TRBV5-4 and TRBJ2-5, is ETGVTQSPTHLIKTRGQQVTLRCSSQSGHNTVSWYQQALGQGPQFIFQYYREEENGRGNFPPRFSGLQFPNYSSELNVNALELDDSALYLCASSLGLSETQYFGPGTRLLVL.

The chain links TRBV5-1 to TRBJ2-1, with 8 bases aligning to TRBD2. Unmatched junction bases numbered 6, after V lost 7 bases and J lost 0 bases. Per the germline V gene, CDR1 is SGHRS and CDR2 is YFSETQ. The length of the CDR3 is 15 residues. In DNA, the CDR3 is TGCGCCAGCTATCCCGGGGGGGCCTCCTACAATGAGCAGTTCTTC. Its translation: CASYPGGASYNEQFF.

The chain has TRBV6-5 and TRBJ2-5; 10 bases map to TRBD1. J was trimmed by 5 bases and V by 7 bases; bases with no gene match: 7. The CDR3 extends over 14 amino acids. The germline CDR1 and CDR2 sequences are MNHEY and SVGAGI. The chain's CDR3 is CASTGQGFAETQYF. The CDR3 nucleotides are TGTGCCAGCACGGGACAGGGGTTCGCCGAGACCCAGTACTTC.

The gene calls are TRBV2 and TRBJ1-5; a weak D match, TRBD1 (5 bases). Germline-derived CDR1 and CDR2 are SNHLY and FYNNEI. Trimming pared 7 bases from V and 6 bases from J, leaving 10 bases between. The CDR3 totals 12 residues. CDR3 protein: CASTGGTQPQHF. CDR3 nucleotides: TGTGCCAGCACAGGAGGGACTCAGCCCCAGCATTTT.

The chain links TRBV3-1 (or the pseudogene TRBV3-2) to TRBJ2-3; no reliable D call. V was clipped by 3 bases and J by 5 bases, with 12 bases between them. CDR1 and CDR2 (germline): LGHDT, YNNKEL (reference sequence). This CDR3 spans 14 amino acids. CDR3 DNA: TGTGCCAGCAGCCATCCGTCGAGTGGAGATACGCAGTATTTT. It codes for CASSHPSSGDTQYF.